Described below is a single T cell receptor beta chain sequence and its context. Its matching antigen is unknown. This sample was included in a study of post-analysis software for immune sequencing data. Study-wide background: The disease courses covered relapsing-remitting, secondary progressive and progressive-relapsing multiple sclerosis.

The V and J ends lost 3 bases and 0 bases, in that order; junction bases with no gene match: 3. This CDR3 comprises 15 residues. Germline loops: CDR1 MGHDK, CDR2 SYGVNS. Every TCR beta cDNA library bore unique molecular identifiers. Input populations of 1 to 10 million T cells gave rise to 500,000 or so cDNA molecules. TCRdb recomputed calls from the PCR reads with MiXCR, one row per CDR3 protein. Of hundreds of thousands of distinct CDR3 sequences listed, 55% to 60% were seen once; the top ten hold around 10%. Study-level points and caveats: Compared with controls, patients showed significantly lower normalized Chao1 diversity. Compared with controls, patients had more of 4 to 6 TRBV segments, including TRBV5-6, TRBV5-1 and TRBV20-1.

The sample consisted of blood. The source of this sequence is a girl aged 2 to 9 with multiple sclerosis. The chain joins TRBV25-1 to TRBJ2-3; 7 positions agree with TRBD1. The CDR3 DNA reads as TGTGCCAGCAGTGACCGGGACAGTAGCACAGATACGCAGTATTTT. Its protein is CASSDRDSSTDTQYF.